Presented here are 3 T cell receptor beta chains from one specimen sequenced in a study of patients and donors after allogeneic stem cell transplantation. TCRdb re-called the RT-PCR reads through MiXCR, storing one row per CDR3 protein. Among about 960,000 distinct CDR3 sequences, under 20% were seen once, and the ten largest hold approximately 5.9%. Sequences were obtained from blood, either unsorted or a sorted T cell fraction (not recorded which). These receptors were taken from a human donor who was either an allogeneic HSCT recipient or a stem cell or donor lymphocyte infusion donor (not recorded which). It is not recorded whose cells these are; they may come from a transplant donor.

The rearrangement links TRBV7-6 to TRBJ2-2; 7 nucleotides align to TRBD1. V dropped 6 bases and J dropped 0; count of bases not matched to a gene: 4. This CDR3 has 15 amino acids. Looked up from germline, CDR1 is SGHVS and CDR2 is FNYEAQ. CDR3 sequence reads: CASRITGANTGELFF. The CDR3 bases are TGTGCCAGCAGAATAACAGGGGCGAACACCGGGGAGCTGTTTTTT.

At least ten counts were recorded for this clonotype. The V and J genes are TRBV5-6 and TRBJ1-2; D remains ambiguous. V was clipped by 0 bases and J by 1 base, with 10 bases between them. Germline loops: CDR1 SGHDT, CDR2 YYEEEE. This CDR3 has 15 residues. The CDR3 DNA sequence: TGTGCCAGCAGCTTGGTAATCAGCAATAACTATGGCTACACCTTC. Translating gives CASSLVISNNYGYTF. The whole variable domain, remainder taken from reference TRBV5-6 and TRBJ1-2, is DAGVTQSPTHLIKTRGQQVTLRCSPKSGHDTVSWYQQALGQGPQFIFQYYEEEERQRGNFPDRFSGHQFPNYSSELNVNALLLGDSALYLCASSLVISNNYGYTFGSGTRLTVV.

The chain carries TRBV5-4 and TRBJ1-4; perhaps TRBD1 as D (5 bases). The CDR3 consists of 17 residues. Germline V CDR1 and CDR2: SGHNT, YYREEE (reference sequence). V was shortened by 0 bases and J by 0 bases, with 12 bases between the two germline ends. The CDR3 sequence is CASSLDPGAATNEKLFF. DNA of the CDR3: TGTGCCAGCAGCTTGGATCCCGGGGCTGCAACTAATGAAAAACTGTTTTTT.